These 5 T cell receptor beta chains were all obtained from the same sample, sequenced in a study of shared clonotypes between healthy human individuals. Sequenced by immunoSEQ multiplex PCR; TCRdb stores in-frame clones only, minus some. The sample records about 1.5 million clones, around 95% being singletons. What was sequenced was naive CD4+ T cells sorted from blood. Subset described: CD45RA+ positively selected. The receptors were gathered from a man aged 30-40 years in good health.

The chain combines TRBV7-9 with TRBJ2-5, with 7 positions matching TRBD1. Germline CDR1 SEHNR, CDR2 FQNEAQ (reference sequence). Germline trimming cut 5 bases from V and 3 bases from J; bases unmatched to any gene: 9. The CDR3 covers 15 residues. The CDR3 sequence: CASSNRGQAEETQYF. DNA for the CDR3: TGTGCCAGCAGCAACAGGGGCCAAGCTGAAGAGACCCAGTACTTC.

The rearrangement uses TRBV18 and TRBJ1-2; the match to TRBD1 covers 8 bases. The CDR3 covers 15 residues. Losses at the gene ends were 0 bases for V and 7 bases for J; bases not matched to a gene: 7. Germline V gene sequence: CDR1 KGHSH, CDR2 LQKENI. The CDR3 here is CASSPPGQGGSGYTF. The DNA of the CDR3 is TGTGCCAGCTCACCACCCGGACAGGGCGGTTCTGGCTACACCTTC.

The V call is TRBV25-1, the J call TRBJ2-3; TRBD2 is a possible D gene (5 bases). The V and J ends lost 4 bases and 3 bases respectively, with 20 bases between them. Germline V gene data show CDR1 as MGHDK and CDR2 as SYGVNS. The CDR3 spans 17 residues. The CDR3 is CASSASAWTGTTDTQYF. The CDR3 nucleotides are TGTGCCAGCAGTGCCTCCGCGTGGACGGGAACGACAGATACGCAGTATTTT.

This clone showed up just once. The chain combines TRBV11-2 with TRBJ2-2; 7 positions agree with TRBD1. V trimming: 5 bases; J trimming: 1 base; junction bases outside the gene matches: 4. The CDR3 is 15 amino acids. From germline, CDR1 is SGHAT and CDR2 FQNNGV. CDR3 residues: CASSRRTGNTGELFF. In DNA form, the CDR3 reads TGTGCCAGCAGCCGAAGGACAGGGAACACCGGGGAGCTGTTTTTT. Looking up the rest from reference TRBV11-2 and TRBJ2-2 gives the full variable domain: EAGVAQSPRYKIIEKRQSVAFWCNPISGHATLYWYQQILGQGPKLLIQFQNNGVVDDSQLPKDRFSAERLKGVDSTLKIQPAKLEDSAVYLCASSRRTGNTGELFFGEGSRLTVL.

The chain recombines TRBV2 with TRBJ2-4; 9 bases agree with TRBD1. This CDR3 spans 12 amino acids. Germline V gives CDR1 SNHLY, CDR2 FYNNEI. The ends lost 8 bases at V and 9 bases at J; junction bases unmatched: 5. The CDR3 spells CASRTGVTIQYF. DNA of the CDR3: TGTGCCAGCCGGACAGGGGTGACCATTCAGTACTTC. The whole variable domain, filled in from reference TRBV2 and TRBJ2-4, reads EPEVTQTPSHQVTQMGQEVILRCVPISNHLYFYWYRQILGQKVEFLVSFYNNEISEKSEIFDDQFSVERPDGSNFTLKIRSTKLEDSAMYFCASRTGVTIQYFGAGTRLSVL.